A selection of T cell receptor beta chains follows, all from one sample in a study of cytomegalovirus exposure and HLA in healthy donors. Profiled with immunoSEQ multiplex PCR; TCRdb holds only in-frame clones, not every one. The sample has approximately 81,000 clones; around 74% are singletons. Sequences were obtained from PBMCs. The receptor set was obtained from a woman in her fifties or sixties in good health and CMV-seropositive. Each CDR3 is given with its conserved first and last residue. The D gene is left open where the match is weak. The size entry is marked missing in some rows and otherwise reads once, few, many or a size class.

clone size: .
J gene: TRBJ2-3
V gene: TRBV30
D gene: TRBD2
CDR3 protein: CAWASGRIDTQYF
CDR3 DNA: TGTGCCTGGGCTAGCGGGAGAATAGATACGCAGTATTTT

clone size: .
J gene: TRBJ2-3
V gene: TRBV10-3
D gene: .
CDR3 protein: CATSAGGTTDTQYF
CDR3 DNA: TGTGCTACTAGTGCTGGCGGGACCACAGATACGCAGTATTTT

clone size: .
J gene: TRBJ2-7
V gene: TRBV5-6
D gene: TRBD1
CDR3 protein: CASSLAGTGAYEQYF
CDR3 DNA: TGTGCCAGCAGCTTGGCGGGGACAGGGGCCTACGAGCAGTACTTC

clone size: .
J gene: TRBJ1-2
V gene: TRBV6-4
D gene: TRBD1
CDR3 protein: CASRVFRDRGLWYGYTF
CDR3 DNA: TGTGCCAGCAGGGTTTTCCGGGACAGGGGGTTGTGGTATGGCTACACCTTC

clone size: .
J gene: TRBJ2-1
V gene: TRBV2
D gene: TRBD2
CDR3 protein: CASRRPGLKQFF
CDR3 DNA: TGTGCCAGCAGACGACCGGGACTAAAGCAGTTCTTC

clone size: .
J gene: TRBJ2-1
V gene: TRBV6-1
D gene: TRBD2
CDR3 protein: CASSGLAGEQFF
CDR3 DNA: TGTGCCAGCAGTGGGCTAGCGGGTGAGCAGTTCTTC

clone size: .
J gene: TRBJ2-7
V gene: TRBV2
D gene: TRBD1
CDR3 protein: CASRTGTGSYEQYF
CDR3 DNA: TGTGCCAGCCGGACGGGGACAGGGTCCTACGAGCAGTACTTC

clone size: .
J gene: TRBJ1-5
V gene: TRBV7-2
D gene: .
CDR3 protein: CASSLSGNQPQHF
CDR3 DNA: TGTGCCAGCAGCTTATCAGGGAATCAGCCCCAGCATTTT

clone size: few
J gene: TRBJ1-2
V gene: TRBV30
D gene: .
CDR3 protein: CAWREQVNGYTF
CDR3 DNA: TGTGCCTGGAGGGAACAGGTGAATGGCTACACCTTC

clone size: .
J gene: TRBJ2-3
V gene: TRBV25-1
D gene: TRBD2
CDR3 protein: CASSTSGRKTDTQYF
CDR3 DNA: TGTGCCAGCAGTACTAGCGGGAGGAAAACAGATACGCAGTATTTT